The 21 T cell receptor beta chains presented below share a single source sample, sequenced in a study of T cell repertoires in cytomegalovirus infection. MiXCR was run by TCRdb on the reads, yielding one entry per CDR3 protein. The data show approximately 750,000 distinct CDR3 sequences, less than 40% seen once. The sequencing sample was made of PBMCs. The receptors here all came from a human donor in good health (CMV status not recorded). Some clones in this sample may be carry-over from other donors' samples.

V usage is TRBV5-4 and J usage is TRBJ2-1; 10 positions agree with TRBD2. This CDR3 spans 14 amino acids. Germline V gives CDR1 SGHNT, CDR2 YYREEE (reference sequence). V shed 5 bases and J 7 bases; nucleotides not matched to a gene: 6. In nucleotides, the CDR3 is TGTGCCAGCAGGGGGACTAGCGATAGAAATGAGCAGTTCTTC. Amino acids: CASRGTSDRNEQFF.

The rearrangement links TRBV7-9 to TRBJ1-1; D perhaps matches TRBD1 (5 bases). This CDR3 comprises 14 residues. The V end lost 5 bases, the J end lost 5 bases, and 15 bases lay between the germline ends. CDR1 SEHNR and CDR2 FQNEAQ come from the germline V gene (reference sequence). The DNA of the CDR3 is TGTGCCAGCAGCCCAGGGCCGACAAGGACTGAAGCTTTCTTT. Its protein product is CASSPGPTRTEAFF.

This clonotype has more than one count but fewer than ten. The gene calls are TRBV27 and TRBJ2-7; TRBD2 matches 11 bases. Germline CDR1 reads MNHEY; CDR2 reads SMNVEV (reference sequence). Trimming removed 8 bases from V and 2 bases from J; junction bases left unmatched: 11. This CDR3 spans 16 amino acids. Written as DNA, the CDR3 is TGTGCCAGCTCCCTTTCTAGCGGGAGGTCGGCCTACGAGCAGTACTTC. It is translated as CASSLSSGRSAYEQYF.

This clonotype was found a few times. CDR3 nucleotide sequence: TGTGCCAGCAGTCACCTAGGACAGGGGCCAGGGAACACTGAAGCTTTCTTT. Protein: CASSHLGQGPGNTEAFF. The chain carries TRBV28 and TRBJ1-1; 9 bases are a match to TRBD1. J was trimmed by 1 base and V by 5 bases; bases with no gene match: 11. This CDR3 contains 17 residues. CDR1 MDHEN and CDR2 SYDVKM come from the germline V gene.

V gene TRBV7-6 combines with J gene TRBJ2-5; D may be TRBD1 or TRBD2 (5 bases each). V was pared by 2 bases and J by 1 base, with 14 bases between. Per germline, CDR1 SGHVS and CDR2 FNYEAQ. The CDR3 consists of 16 residues. The CDR3 nucleotides are TGTGCCAGCAGCTTATTTGGGGGTAGGGTCCAAGAGACCCAGTACTTC. It yields the protein CASSLFGGRVQETQYF.

In this sample, this clonotype turned up many times. This chain connects TRBV7-9 to TRBJ1-5, with 10 bases matching TRBD1. Germline CDR1 is SEHNR and CDR2 is FQNEAQ (reference sequence). V dropped 5 bases and J dropped 4; count of bases not matched to a gene: 5. The CDR3 sequence is 15 residues long. The CDR3 spells CASSKWTGGNQPQHF. In DNA form, the CDR3 reads TGTGCCAGCAGCAAGTGGACAGGGGGAAATCAGCCCCAGCATTTT.

This clonotype was seen many times. This rearrangement joins TRBV28 to TRBJ2-1, with no clear D. The CDR3 is 16 residues long. Trimming removed 5 bases at V and 0 bases at J, with 14 bases between. CDR1 and CDR2 from the germline V gene are MDHEN and SYDVKM. The DNA of the CDR3 is TGTGCCAGCAGTAAAACTCGCTTATCCTCCTACAATGAGCAGTTCTTC. Protein product: CASSKTRLSSYNEQFF.

This clonotype appeared a few times. The chain uses TRBV20-1 and TRBJ1-5; D is uncertain. The CDR3 contains 12 residues. V lost 6 bases to trimming and J lost 4 bases, with 10 bases between them. CDR1 and CDR2 from the germline V gene are DFQATT and SNEGSKA (reference sequence). The CDR3 nucleotides read TGCAGTGCGCGACATTCTAATCAGCCCCAGCATTTT. Amino acids: CSARHSNQPQHF.

This clonotype was observed a handful of times. V usage is TRBV19 and J usage is TRBJ1-1, with 10 bases aligning to TRBD1. Germline CDR1 LNHDA, CDR2 SQIVND (reference sequence). CDR3 length: 14 residues. After removal of 4 bases from V and 8 bases from J, the junction contained 7 bases not matched to a gene. CDR3 sequence (DNA): TGTGCCAGTAGTAATACCGCGGGACAGGGGGAAGCTTTCTTT. Its protein is CASSNTAGQGEAFF.

The chain recombines TRBV12-3 or TRBV12-4 with TRBJ2-5, with unresolved D. The CDR3 is 13 amino acids. The V and J ends lost 4 bases and 3 bases respectively, with 9 bases between them. CDR3 DNA sequence: TGTGCCAGCAGTTCTGAAGGCGAAGAGACCCAGTACTTC. Translated: CASSSEGEETQYF.

This chain uses TRBV3-1 with TRBJ2-3; D unclear. V dropped 0 bases and J dropped 1 base, with 17 bases sitting between them. The germline gives CDR1 LGHDT, CDR2 YNNKEL (reference sequence). The CDR3 totals 18 residues. The CDR3 coding sequence is TGTGCCAGCAGCCAAGATGGACGGTCTCTTCGACGCACAGATACGCAGTATTTT. This gives the protein CASSQDGRSLRRTDTQYF.

CDR3: CASSYSSIYNEQFF. CDR3 DNA sequence: TGTGCCAGCAGTTACTCAAGCATTTACAATGAGCAGTTCTTC. The chain combines TRBV6-5 with TRBJ2-1; D gene uncertain. V lost 0 bases, J lost 4 bases, and 7 bases lay in between. Germline-derived CDR1 and CDR2 are MNHEY and SVGAGI. This CDR3 is 14 amino acids long.

The rearrangement joins TRBV19 to TRBJ2-1; a weak D match, TRBD1 (6 bases). V dropped 6 bases and J dropped 8 bases, with 20 bases sitting between them. Looked up from germline, CDR1 is LNHDA and CDR2 is SQIVND (reference sequence). The CDR3 totals 15 residues. In DNA form, the CDR3 reads TGTGCCAGTAGGCTCCGGGACATAGCGCGTCATGAGCAGTTCTTC. Its translation is CASRLRDIARHEQFF.

This clonotype occurred a few times. The CDR3 nucleotides read TGTGCCAGCGGGACAGGGGGCGTCGATGGCTACACCTTC. Protein product: CASGTGGVDGYTF. This chain uses TRBV6-1 with TRBJ1-2; TRBD1 matches 12 bases. J was trimmed by 6 bases and V by 8 bases; bases with no gene match: 4. The CDR3 consists of 13 residues. Per the germline V gene, CDR1 is MNHNS and CDR2 is SASEGT.

CDR3 sequence (DNA): TGTGCCAGCAGTTCTGTGGGGGCCAACTATGGCTACACCTTC. It yields the protein CASSSVGANYGYTF. The rearrangement links TRBV12-3 or TRBV12-4 to TRBJ1-2; possible D gene TRBD1, 6 bases. V lost 4 bases, J lost 2 bases, and 11 bases lay in between. The CDR3 is 14 residues long.

The chain carries TRBV10-3 and TRBJ2-1; 9 positions match TRBD1. The V gene end was trimmed by 6 bases and the J gene end by 5 bases; junction bases not matched to a gene: 5. The V gene's germline CDR1 is ENHRY and CDR2 SYGVKD. The CDR3 loop spans 14 amino acids. The CDR3 spells CAIRGDRDNNEQFF. DNA for the CDR3: TGTGCCATCAGGGGGGACAGGGACAACAATGAGCAGTTCTTC.

This clonotype was counted between two and nine times. This chain joins TRBV28 and TRBJ1-1; possibly TRBD1 for D (5 bases). The CDR3 has 14 amino acids. V was pared by 4 bases and J by 4 bases, with 13 bases between. From germline, CDR1 is MDHEN and CDR2 SYDVKM. CDR3 region: CASSSFRGSTEAFF. CDR3 nucleotides: TGTGCCAGCAGTTCATTTCGGGGGTCCACTGAAGCTTTCTTT.

The chain has TRBV20-1 and TRBJ2-1; D is possibly TRBD1 (5 bases). This CDR3 is 16 amino acids long. Germline V lookup: CDR1 DFQATT, CDR2 SNEGSKA (reference sequence). V lost 0 bases and J 5 bases, leaving 17 bases between the germline ends. In DNA, the CDR3 is TGCAGTGCTAGAGATCCTTGGCAGGGTAAGGACAATGAGCAGTTCTTC. This gives the protein CSARDPWQGKDNEQFF.

This rearrangement joins TRBV12-3 or TRBV12-4 to TRBJ2-7, with D unresolved. The CDR3 loop spans 11 amino acids. Trimming took off 4 bases at V and 5 bases at J, with 6 bases between the two ends. The CDR3 nucleotides are TGTGCCAGCAGTTCACTAAACGAGCAGTACTTC. Protein: CASSSLNEQYF.

This chain joins TRBV2 and TRBJ2-5; D may correspond to TRBD1 or TRBD2 (5 bases each). V was clipped by 5 bases and J by 7 bases, with 17 bases between them. CDR3 size: 14 residues. CDR1 is SNHLY, CDR2 FYNNEI, per germline. In DNA, the CDR3 is TGTGCCAGCAGTAGCGGTGGGGCGGGTGTGACCCAGTACTTC. Translation gives CASSSGGAGVTQYF.

CDR3: CSVIGQGGFLGSNEQFF. In DNA, the CDR3 is TGCAGCGTTATAGGACAGGGTGGTTTTTTGGGGTCCAATGAGCAGTTCTTC. The rearrangement uses TRBV29-1 and TRBJ2-1, with TRBD1 identical over 8 bases. Germline V gene sequence: CDR1 SQVTM, CDR2 ANQGSEA. V shed 5 bases and J 6 bases; nucleotides not matched to a gene: 18. The CDR3 spans 17 residues.